This T cell receptor beta chain was identified in a study of identical twins. TCRdb analysed the 5' RACE reads with MiXCR anew, one entry per CDR3 protein. The data hold some 330,000 distinct CDR3 sequences, with roughly 9% observed a single time. The germline V and J ends were trimmed by 2 bases and 4 bases, with 9 bases remaining between them. Germline V gene sequence: CDR1 MNHEY, CDR2 SMNVEV (reference sequence). The CDR3 sequence is 14 residues long. Material: naive T cells sorted from blood. The V gene is TRBV27, the J gene TRBJ2-1; D is unresolved. This sequence originates from a woman aged 45-65 years in good health. DNA for the CDR3: TGTGCCAGCAGTTTAAGGACGGATTACAATGAGCAGTTCTTC. It codes for CASSLRTDYNEQFF.